What follows are 11 T cell receptor beta chains derived from one specimen sequenced in a study of beta chain features in type 1 diabetes (dated by TCRdb to 2016 to 2018). The paper's findings and limits, for the study overall: In all four CD4+ subsets, TCRB CDR3 length was moderately but significantly shorter in type 1 diabetes patients.

Their antigens are not known. Libraries were made using the immunoSEQ multiplex PCR assay. The entire isolated RNA was reverse transcribed using the High Capacity cDNA Reverse Transcription Kit, and thus expressed TCRB transcripts were sequenced. TCRdb obtained this table from immuneACCESS and retained in-frame rearrangements with V and J assigned. These tables miss some clones; where compared with another copy, unresolved V genes account for less than half of the shortfall, and the remainder is unexplained. The sample contains about 160,000 clones, roughly 63% of them found a single time. Together, the top ten hold under 0.1% of the sample. The source material was naive CD4+ T cells from blood. The sample's cell subset or site label, decoded: true naive CD4+ T cells. Receptor source: a man aged 25-40 years with type 1 diabetes.

The V call is TRBV30, the J call TRBJ2-7; D is ambiguous. The germline V and J ends were trimmed by 0 bases and 5 bases, with 5 bases remaining between them. This CDR3 is built from 11 residues. Germline CDR1 GTSNPN, CDR2 SVGIG (reference sequence). CDR3 loop: CAWSVRNEQYF. CDR3 in DNA: TGTGCCTGGAGTGTTCGCAACGAGCAGTACTTC.

About this clone itself: The sample contains more than one DNA sequence encoding this CDR3. V gene TRBV30 combines with J gene TRBJ2-3; no clear D gene. CDR1 is GTSNPN and CDR2 is SVGIG in the germline V gene (reference sequence). The CDR3 spans 11 residues. Trimming removed 1 base at V and 3 bases at J, with 2 bases between. Here the CDR3 reads CAWSGTDTQYF. The CDR3 nucleotides are TGTGCCTGGAGTGGAACAGATACGCAGTATTTT.

The V call is TRBV7-8, the J call TRBJ2-1, with a tentative D call TRBD2 (5 bases). CDR1 is SGHVS and CDR2 is FQNEAQ in the germline V gene. Trimming pared 1 base from V and 6 bases from J, leaving 13 bases between. This CDR3 contains 15 residues. CDR3: CASSLEVWRPNEQFF. In nucleotides, the CDR3 is TGTGCCAGCAGCTTAGAAGTGTGGAGGCCCAATGAGCAGTTCTTC. The whole variable domain, filled in from reference TRBV7-8 and TRBJ2-1, reads GAGVSQSPRYKVAKRGQDVALRCDPISGHVSLFWYQQALGQGPEFLTYFQNEAQLDKSGLPSDRFFAERPEGSVSTLKIQRTQQEDSAVYLCASSLEVWRPNEQFFGPGTRLTVL.

V and J are TRBV30 and TRBJ1-2; D is ambiguous. This CDR3 region has 12 residues. Trimming left V 0 bases short and J 8 bases short, with 10 bases between. In germline, CDR1 is GTSNPN, CDR2 SVGIG (reference sequence). The CDR3 nucleotides read TGTGCCTGGAGTGTTCTCCTTGCCGGCTACACCTTC. Translated: CAWSVLLAGYTF. The whole variable domain, filled in from reference TRBV30 and TRBJ1-2, reads SQTIHQWPATLVQPVGSPLSLECTVEGTSNPNLYWYRQAAGRGLQLLFYSVGIGQISSEVPQNLSASRPQDRQFILSSKKLLLSDSGFYLCAWSVLLAGYTFGSGTRLTVV.

The genes are TRBV18 and TRBJ1-2, with 7 bases identical to TRBD1. Germline trimming cut 5 bases from V and 4 bases from J; bases unmatched to any gene: 7. Per the germline V gene, CDR1 is KGHSH and CDR2 is LQKENI. The CDR3 contains 14 residues. CDR3 coding DNA: TGTGCCAGCTCAGCGAACCGGGACAGCTATGGCTACACCTTC. Residues: CASSANRDSYGYTF.

V is TRBV5-6 and J is TRBJ2-3; 8 bases are shared with TRBD1. The CDR3 sequence is 15 residues long. Germline loops: CDR1 SGHDT, CDR2 YYEEEE. Trimming at V came to 7 bases and at J to 4 bases, leaving 11 bases not matched to a gene. DNA for the CDR3: TGTGCCAGCTTCCTCGGACAGGGCTTTGCAGATACGCAGTATTTT. Translating gives CASFLGQGFADTQYF.

V and J are TRBV29-1 and TRBJ2-3; D gene ambiguous. The CDR3 extends over 15 amino acids. Trimming left V 3 bases short and J 2 bases short, with 15 bases between. The germline V gene has CDR1 SQVTM and CDR2 ANQGSEA. CDR3: CSVEIYWGATDTQYF. In DNA form, the CDR3 reads TGCAGCGTTGAGATTTATTGGGGTGCCACAGATACGCAGTATTTT.

The V gene is TRBV29-1, the J gene TRBJ2-5, with 8 bases fitting TRBD2. The CDR3 spans 13 residues. Unmatched junction bases numbered 7, after V lost 6 bases and J lost 4 bases. The germline V gene encodes CDR1 SQVTM and CDR2 ANQGSEA. The CDR3 sequence: CSVNRAGGETQYF. CDR3 DNA sequence: TGCAGCGTGAACAGGGCGGGAGGAGAGACCCAGTACTTC.

V is TRBV18 and J is TRBJ1-1; no reliable D call. The CDR3 sequence is 15 residues long. With 4 bases removed from V and 0 bases from J, the gap between germline ends came to 12 bases. Germline V gene data show CDR1 as KGHSH and CDR2 as LQKENI. Here the CDR3 DNA reads TGTGCCAGCTCACATCAGCGGGAGGTGAACACTGAAGCTTTCTTT. As protein: CASSHQREVNTEAFF.

The chain couples TRBV15 to TRBJ2-3; D not resolved. Germline assignment: CDR1 LNHNV and CDR2 YYDKDF (reference sequence). The CDR3 consists of 12 residues. Between the trimmed V and J ends, which lost 0 bases and 6 bases, there was a span of 4 bases. CDR3 nucleotides: TGTGCCACCAGCAGAGATGGGGATACGCAGTATTTT. It codes for CATSRDGDTQYF.

The chain recombines TRBV7-9 with TRBJ2-2; D not resolved. CDR1 SEHNR and CDR2 FQNEAQ come from the germline V gene (reference sequence). V was clipped by 7 bases and J by 0 bases, with 3 bases between them. The CDR3 has 12 amino acids. The CDR3 protein is CASKTNTGELFF. CDR3 DNA: TGTGCCAGCAAAACGAACACCGGGGAGCTGTTTTTT.